This T cell receptor (beta chain) was identified in a study of cytomegalovirus exposure and HLA in healthy donors. With 60 Vbeta and 13 Jbeta primers, the PCR was carried out. Sequencing used immunoSEQ multiplex PCR; TCRdb keeps in-frame clones, though not all of them. Among tens of thousands of clones listed, 74% were seen once. The sequence was obtained from a woman aged 25 to 39 in good health and CMV-seropositive. The sequenced sample was PBMCs.

Here the CDR3 DNA reads TGTGCCAGCAGCCCAAGACTAGCGGGAGAGTCAGATACGCAGTATTTT. This translates into CASSPRLAGESDTQYF. The chain recombines TRBV7-9 with TRBJ2-3; TRBD2 aligns across 12 bases. J was trimmed by 4 bases and V by 5 bases; bases with no gene match: 7. CDR1 and CDR2 from the germline V gene are SEHNR and FQNEAQ (reference sequence). CDR3 size: 16 residues.